A single sample gave rise to the 25 T cell receptor beta chains below, sequenced in a study of cytomegalovirus exposure and HLA in healthy donors. Both 60 Vbeta primers and 13 Jbeta primers went into the PCR. Data came from immunoSEQ multiplex PCR; TCRdb stores just in-frame clones and leaves some out. The sample consists of approximately 290,000 clones, roughly 80% of them appearing once. The sample was PBMCs. The receptor source for this set is a girl aged 2-15 years in good health and CMV-seronegative.

The rearrangement joins TRBV25-1 to TRBJ2-3, with 12 positions matching TRBD2. The CDR3 totals 15 residues. V gave up 7 bases and J gave up 5 bases; unmatched junction bases: 7. The germline gives CDR1 MGHDK, CDR2 SYGVNS. CDR3 in amino acids: CASKELAGGLDTQYF. CDR3 DNA: TGTGCCAGCAAGGAACTAGCGGGGGGCTTAGATACGCAGTATTTT.

The V call is TRBV7-9, the J call TRBJ2-3; 9 bases line up with TRBD2. The length of the CDR3 is 15 residues. V dropped 7 bases and J dropped 5; count of bases not matched to a gene: 10. Germline loops: CDR1 SEHNR, CDR2 FQNEAQ (reference sequence). CDR3 nucleotides: TGTGCCAGCACCTGGCGCGGGGGGGCGGTAGATACGCAGTATTTT. Its translation: CASTWRGGAVDTQYF.

In its sample, this clone was seen a few times. The chain recombines TRBV2 with TRBJ1-5; D perhaps matches TRBD1 (6 bases). V was cut by 2 bases and J by 0 bases, with 14 bases left in between. The CDR3 has 17 amino acids. Germline V lookup: CDR1 SNHLY, CDR2 FYNNEI. CDR3 region: CASSEQYRASSNQPQHF. As DNA, the CDR3 is TGTGCCAGCAGTGAACAATACAGGGCCAGTAGCAATCAGCCCCAGCATTTT.

The V gene is TRBV5-1, the J gene TRBJ2-1; 8 nucleotides align to TRBD1. The ends lost 5 bases at V and 0 bases at J; junction bases unmatched: 4. Germline-derived CDR1 and CDR2 are SGHRS and YFSETQ. This CDR3 contains 15 residues. Here the CDR3 reads CASSRTGSSYNEQFF. The DNA for the CDR3 is TGCGCCAGCAGTAGGACAGGGAGCTCCTACAATGAGCAGTTCTTC.

This clone appeared once. The rearrangement uses TRBV4-1 and TRBJ2-1, with D unclear. This CDR3 comprises 14 residues. Germline V gene sequence: CDR1 MGHRA, CDR2 YSYEKL. Trimming removed 4 bases at V and 15 bases at J, with 22 bases between. CDR3 protein: CASSRRWYQRFRFF. CDR3 nucleotides: TGCGCCAGCAGCCGGCGCTGGTATCAGCGCTTTCGGTTCTTC.

J is TRBJ2-2 and V is TRBV2; D is perhaps TRBD1 (6 bases). This CDR3 has 16 amino acids. In germline, CDR1 is SNHLY, CDR2 FYNNEI. V lost 7 bases and J 1 base, leaving 16 bases between the germline ends. The CDR3 sequence is CASKAGQTKNTGELFF. In nucleotides, the CDR3 is TGTGCCAGCAAAGCCGGACAGACAAAGAACACCGGGGAGCTGTTTTTT.

This chain connects TRBV5-1 to TRBJ2-2; a weak D match, TRBD1 (6 bases). V was trimmed by 4 bases and J by 6 bases, leaving 13 bases between them. This CDR3 region has 14 residues. CDR1 and CDR2 from the germline V gene are SGHRS and YFSETQ. CDR3 region: CASSRTAGPGELFF. The CDR3 DNA sequence: TGCGCCAGCAGCCGGACAGCTGGGCCCGGGGAGCTGTTTTTT. The complete variable domain, with remaining parts taken from reference TRBV5-1 and TRBJ2-2, reads KAGVTQTPRYLIKTRGQQVTLSCSPISGHRSVSWYQQTPGQGLQFLFEYFSETQRNKGNFPGRFSGRQFSNSRSEMNVSTLELGDSALYLCASSRTAGPGELFFGEGSRLTVL.

This chain uses TRBV2 with TRBJ2-7; weak D call: TRBD2 (6 bases). The CDR3 contains 14 residues. Per germline, CDR1 SNHLY and CDR2 FYNNEI. V gave up 6 bases and J gave up 2 bases, with 14 bases separating them. The CDR3 is CASSWGTDTYEQYF. Written as DNA, the CDR3 is TGTGCCAGCAGCTGGGGGACTGACACCTACGAGCAGTACTTC.

V and J are TRBV19 and TRBJ1-2, with 10 nucleotides matching TRBD1. Germline values: CDR1 LNHDA, CDR2 SQIVND (reference sequence). The CDR3 length is 12 residues. V dropped 6 bases and J dropped 11; count of bases not matched to a gene: 6. CDR3 coding DNA: TGTGCCAGTAGGCCCTGGGACAGGGGTTACACCTTC. Amino acid sequence: CASRPWDRGYTF.

The chain joins TRBV27 to TRBJ2-3, with D possibly matching TRBD2 (6 bases). The germline V and J ends were trimmed by 7 bases and 9 bases, with 23 bases remaining between them. The CDR3 spans 15 residues. Germline lookup yields CDR1 MNHEY and CDR2 SMNVEV (reference sequence). The CDR3 is CASNFWRGTLGTQYF. CDR3 nucleotide sequence: TGTGCCAGCAATTTCTGGCGGGGAACCTTAGGGACGCAGTATTTT.

This clone was seen only a few times. The chain carries TRBV19 and TRBJ1-1, with D maybe TRBD1 (5 bases). The CDR3 covers 16 residues. The V and J ends lost 1 base and 1 base respectively, with 13 bases between them. CDR1 is LNHDA, CDR2 SQIVND, per germline (reference sequence). The CDR3 nucleotides read TGTGCCAGTAGTATAGTGTCTAGTGACAGGAACACTGAAGCTTTCTTT. This encodes CASSIVSSDRNTEAFF.

This clone has a handful of counts. The rearrangement joins TRBV9 to TRBJ1-2; no reliable D call. The CDR3 covers 14 residues. In germline, CDR1 is SGDLS, CDR2 YYNGEE. V lost 0 bases and J lost 2, with 8 bases in between. The CDR3 DNA sequence: TGTGCCAGCAGCGTAGGAGGTGCGAACTATGGCTACACCTTC. This codes for CASSVGGANYGYTF.

This chain joins TRBV19 and TRBJ1-2; 8 bases map to TRBD1. CDR3 length: 13 residues. V lost 6 bases to trimming and J lost 4 bases; unmatched junction nucleotides: 4. CDR1 is LNHDA, CDR2 SQIVND, per germline (reference sequence). CDR3 sequence: CASRDRDVYGYTF. The DNA for the CDR3 is TGTGCCAGTAGGGACAGGGACGTCTATGGCTACACCTTC.

This chain uses TRBV5-5 with TRBJ2-7, with a possible D match to TRBD2 (6 bases). Looked up from germline, CDR1 is SGHKS and CDR2 is YYEKEE (reference sequence). V was clipped by 3 bases and J by 1 base, with 14 bases between them. The CDR3 consists of 15 residues. The CDR3 bases are TGTGCCAGCAGCTATCGACTAGTGGATTCCTACGAGCAGTACTTC. Translating it yields CASSYRLVDSYEQYF.

The rearrangement joins TRBV18 to TRBJ2-7, with TRBD1 matching 10 bases. Germline trimming cut 3 bases from V and 4 bases from J; bases unmatched to any gene: 3. The CDR3 sequence is 14 residues long. Germline V gives CDR1 KGHSH, CDR2 LQKENI. The CDR3 is CASSPPGQGYEQYF. The CDR3 nucleotides read TGTGCCAGCTCACCGCCGGGACAGGGGTACGAGCAGTACTTC.

V usage is TRBV28 and J usage is TRBJ1-3; 8 bases match TRBD1. This CDR3 spans 16 amino acids. Germline V gene lookup returns CDR1 MDHEN and CDR2 SYDVKM. V lost 6 bases to trimming and J lost 3 bases; unmatched junction nucleotides: 10. CDR3 sequence (DNA): TGTGCCAGCAGCCCCCAAACAGGGGGGATTGGAAACACCATATATTTT. Translating gives CASSPQTGGIGNTIYF.

The rearrangement joins TRBV5-6 to TRBJ1-2; 7 bases agree with TRBD1. The junction had 8 bases not matched to a gene; V was cut back by 4 bases and J by 8 bases. This CDR3 spans 13 amino acids. CDR1 SGHDT and CDR2 YYEEEE come from the germline V gene. Here the CDR3 reads CASSPDRDWGYTF. Here the CDR3 DNA reads TGTGCCAGCAGCCCAGACAGGGATTGGGGCTACACCTTC.

The chain has TRBV29-1 and TRBJ2-5; D is perhaps TRBD2 (6 bases). There are 14 residues in the CDR3. Germline values: CDR1 SQVTM, CDR2 ANQGSEA. Trimming shortened V by 6 bases and J by 0 bases, and 14 bases separated the two germline ends. CDR3 in amino acids: CSVGGQPYQETQYF. The CDR3 nucleotides are TGCAGCGTCGGAGGGCAGCCCTACCAAGAGACCCAGTACTTC.

The V call is TRBV9, the J call TRBJ1-6; D is uncertain. The germline V gene encodes CDR1 SGDLS and CDR2 YYNGEE. This CDR3 contains 16 residues. Trimming stripped 4 bases from V and 4 bases from J, with 15 bases between. The CDR3 DNA reads TGTGCCAGCAGCCCGAGGGCGAAAGCTTATAATTCACCCCTCCACTTT. This translates into CASSPRAKAYNSPLHF.

This clone has just a few counts. The gene calls are TRBV30 and TRBJ2-1; D might be TRBD2 (5 bases). V was pared by 0 bases and J by 8 bases, with 8 bases between. Per the germline V gene, CDR1 is GTSNPN and CDR2 is SVGIG (reference sequence). This CDR3 has 12 amino acids. The CDR3 is CAWSVLGYEQFF. In DNA, the CDR3 is TGTGCCTGGAGTGTACTAGGGTATGAGCAGTTCTTC.

This rearrangement joins TRBV10-3 to TRBJ2-1, with D possibly matching TRBD2 (5 bases). This CDR3 is 13 amino acids long. Deletions cut 0 bases from V and 15 bases from J, with 15 bases between. Per germline, CDR1 ENHRY and CDR2 SYGVKD. Written as DNA, the CDR3 is TGTGCCATCAGTGAGTCCCGGGAACTATCCGCGTTCTTC. This translates into CAISESRELSAFF.

The chain carries TRBV6-5 and TRBJ2-1, with 7 nucleotides matching TRBD1. V dropped 5 bases and J dropped 9; count of bases not matched to a gene: 13. The CDR3 loop spans 15 amino acids. Looked up from germline, CDR1 is MNHEY and CDR2 is SVGAGI. The CDR3 nucleotides are TGTGCCAGCAGTAACCGGGGACAGACTGCGGGTGAGCAGTTCTTC. Protein product: CASSNRGQTAGEQFF.

The chain has TRBV6-5 and TRBJ2-7, with TRBD1 matching 9 bases. CDR1 is MNHEY and CDR2 is SVGAGI in the germline V gene. The CDR3 runs 12 residues. The ends lost 7 bases at V and 4 bases at J; junction bases unmatched: 2. CDR3 coding DNA: TGTGCCAGCACCGGACAGGGGTACGAGCAGTACTTC. Its protein is CASTGQGYEQYF.

This clone appeared a few times. This sequence joins TRBV28 and TRBJ1-2, with 9 bases aligning to TRBD1. Germline V gene data show CDR1 as MDHEN and CDR2 as SYDVKM. The CDR3 runs to 14 residues. V shed 3 bases, J shed 8 bases, and the junction held 7 bases outside the gene matches. CDR3 sequence (DNA): TGTGCCAGCAGTTTCCTGGACAGGGGAGAGGGCTACACCTTC. This codes for CASSFLDRGEGYTF.

This clone was counted a single time. V and J are TRBV29-1 and TRBJ2-5; 10 bases line up with TRBD2. Germline V gene data show CDR1 as SQVTM and CDR2 as ANQGSEA. J was trimmed by 5 bases and V by 6 bases; bases with no gene match: 15. CDR3 length: 16 amino acids. The CDR3 spells CSVLRVAGGREETQYF. Written as DNA, the CDR3 is TGCAGCGTCCTTAGGGTAGCGGGGGGTCGGGAGGAGACCCAGTACTTC.